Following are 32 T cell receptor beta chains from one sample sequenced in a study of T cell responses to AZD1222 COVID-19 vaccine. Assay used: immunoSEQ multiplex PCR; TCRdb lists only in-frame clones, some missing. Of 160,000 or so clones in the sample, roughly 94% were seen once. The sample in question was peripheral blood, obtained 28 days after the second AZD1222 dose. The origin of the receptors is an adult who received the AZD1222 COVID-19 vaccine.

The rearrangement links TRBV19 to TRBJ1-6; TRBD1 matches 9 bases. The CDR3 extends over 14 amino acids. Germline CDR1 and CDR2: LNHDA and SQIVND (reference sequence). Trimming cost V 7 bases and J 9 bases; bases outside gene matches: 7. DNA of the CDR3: TGTGCCAGTAACTCCGGGGACAGGGTTTCACCCCTCCACTTT. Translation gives CASNSGDRVSPLHF.

CDR3 residues: CASSPTGIKGNQPQHF. The CDR3 region has the DNA TGTGCCAGCTCTCCCACAGGGATAAAGGGCAATCAGCCCCAGCATTTT. The V and J genes are TRBV18 and TRBJ1-5, with TRBD1 as a possible D gene (6 bases). V was pared by 6 bases and J by 2 bases, with 17 bases between. This CDR3 contains 16 residues. Per germline, CDR1 KGHSH and CDR2 LQKENI.

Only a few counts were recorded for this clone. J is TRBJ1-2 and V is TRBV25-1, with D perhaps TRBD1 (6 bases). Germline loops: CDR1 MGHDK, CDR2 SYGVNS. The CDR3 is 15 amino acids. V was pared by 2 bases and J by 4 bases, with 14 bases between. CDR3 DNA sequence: TGTGCCAGCAGTGAACCGGGGGCAGTACTCTATGGCTACACCTTC. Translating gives CASSEPGAVLYGYTF.

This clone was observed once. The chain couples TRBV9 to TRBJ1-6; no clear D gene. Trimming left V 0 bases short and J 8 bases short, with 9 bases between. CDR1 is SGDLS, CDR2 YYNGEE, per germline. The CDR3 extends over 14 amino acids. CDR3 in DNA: TGTGCCAGCAGCGTAGCGGCCGCCGATTCACCCCTCCACTTT. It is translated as CASSVAAADSPLHF.

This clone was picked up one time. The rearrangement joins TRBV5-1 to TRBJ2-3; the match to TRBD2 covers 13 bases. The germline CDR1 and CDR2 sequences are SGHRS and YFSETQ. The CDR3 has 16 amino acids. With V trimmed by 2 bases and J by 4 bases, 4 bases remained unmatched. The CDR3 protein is CASSLEGTSGADTQYF. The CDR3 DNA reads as TGCGCCAGCAGCTTAGAAGGGACTAGCGGGGCAGATACGCAGTATTTT.

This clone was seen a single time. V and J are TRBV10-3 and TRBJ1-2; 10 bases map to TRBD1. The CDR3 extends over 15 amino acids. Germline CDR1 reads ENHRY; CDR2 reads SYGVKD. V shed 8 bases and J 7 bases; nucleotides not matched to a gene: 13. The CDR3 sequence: CAIGYGGQGVGGYTF. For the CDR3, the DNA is TGTGCCATCGGGTACGGAGGACAGGGGGTAGGTGGCTACACCTTC.

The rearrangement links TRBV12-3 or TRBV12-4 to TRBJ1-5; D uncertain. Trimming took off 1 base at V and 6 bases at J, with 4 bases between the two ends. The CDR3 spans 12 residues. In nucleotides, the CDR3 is TGTGCCAGCAGTTTAGGTGTTCAGCCCCAGCATTTT. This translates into CASSLGVQPQHF.

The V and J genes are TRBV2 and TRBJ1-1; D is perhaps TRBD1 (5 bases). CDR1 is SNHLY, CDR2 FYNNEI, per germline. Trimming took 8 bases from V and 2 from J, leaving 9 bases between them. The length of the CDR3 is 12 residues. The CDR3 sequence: CASGQGNTEAFF. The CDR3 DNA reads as TGTGCCAGCGGGCAGGGAAACACTGAAGCTTTCTTT.

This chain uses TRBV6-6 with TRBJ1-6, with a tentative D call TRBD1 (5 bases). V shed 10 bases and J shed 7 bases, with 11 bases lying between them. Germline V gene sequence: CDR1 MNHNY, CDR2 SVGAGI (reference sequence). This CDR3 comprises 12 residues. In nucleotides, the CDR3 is TGTGCCACCAGGGACGGAAATTCACCCCTCCACTTT. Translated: CATRDGNSPLHF.

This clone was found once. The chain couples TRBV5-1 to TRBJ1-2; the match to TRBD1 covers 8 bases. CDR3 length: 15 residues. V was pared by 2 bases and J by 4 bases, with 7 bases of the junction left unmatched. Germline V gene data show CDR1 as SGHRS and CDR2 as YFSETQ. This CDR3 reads CASSFEATGGYGYTF. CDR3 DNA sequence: TGCGCCAGCAGCTTTGAAGCCACAGGGGGCTATGGCTACACCTTC.

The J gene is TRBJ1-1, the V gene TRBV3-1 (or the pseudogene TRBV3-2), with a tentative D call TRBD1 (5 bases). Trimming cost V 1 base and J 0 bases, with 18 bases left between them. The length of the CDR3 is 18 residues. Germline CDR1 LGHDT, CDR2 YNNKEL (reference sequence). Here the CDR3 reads CASSQVAGARRVNTEAFF. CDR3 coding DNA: TGTGCCAGCAGCCAAGTCGCCGGGGCGAGGCGAGTGAACACTGAAGCTTTCTTT.

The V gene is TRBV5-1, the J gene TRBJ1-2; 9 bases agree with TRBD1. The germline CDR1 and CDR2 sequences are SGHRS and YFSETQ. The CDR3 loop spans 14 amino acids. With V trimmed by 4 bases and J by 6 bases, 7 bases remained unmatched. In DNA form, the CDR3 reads TGCGCCAGCAGCCAAACCGGGACAGGGCATGGCTACACCTTC. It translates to CASSQTGTGHGYTF.

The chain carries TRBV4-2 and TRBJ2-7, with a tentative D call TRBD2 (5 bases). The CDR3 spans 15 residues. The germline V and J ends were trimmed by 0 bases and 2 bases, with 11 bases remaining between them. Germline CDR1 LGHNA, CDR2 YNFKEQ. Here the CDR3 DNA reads TGTGCCAGCAGCCAAGATCCGGGGATGGCCTACGAGCAGTACTTC. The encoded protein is CASSQDPGMAYEQYF.

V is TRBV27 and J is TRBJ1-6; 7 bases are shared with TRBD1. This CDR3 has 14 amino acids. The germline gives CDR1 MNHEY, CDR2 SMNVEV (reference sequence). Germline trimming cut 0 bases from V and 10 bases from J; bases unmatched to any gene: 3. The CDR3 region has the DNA TGTGCCAGCAGTTTATCTGCAGGGGGATCACCCCTCCACTTT. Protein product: CASSLSAGGSPLHF.

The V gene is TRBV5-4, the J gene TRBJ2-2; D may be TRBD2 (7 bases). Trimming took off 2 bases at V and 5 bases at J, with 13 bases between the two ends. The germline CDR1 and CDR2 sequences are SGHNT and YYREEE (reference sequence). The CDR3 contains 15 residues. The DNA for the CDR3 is TGTGCCAGCAGCTTCGGGGGGCCTACTACCGGGGAGCTGTTTTTT. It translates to CASSFGGPTTGELFF.

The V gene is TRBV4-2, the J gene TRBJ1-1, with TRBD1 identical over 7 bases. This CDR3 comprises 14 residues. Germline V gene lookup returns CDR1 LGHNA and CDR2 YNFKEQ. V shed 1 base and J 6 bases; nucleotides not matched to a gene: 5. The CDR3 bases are TGTGCCAGCAGCCAAGTAGGGGACAGTCCTGAAGCTTTCTTT. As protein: CASSQVGDSPEAFF.

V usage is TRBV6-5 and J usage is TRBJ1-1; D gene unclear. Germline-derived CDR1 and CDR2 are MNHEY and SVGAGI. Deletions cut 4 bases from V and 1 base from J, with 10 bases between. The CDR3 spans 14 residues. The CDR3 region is CASSLEGANTEAFF. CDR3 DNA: TGTGCCAGCAGTTTAGAGGGAGCGAACACTGAAGCTTTCTTT.

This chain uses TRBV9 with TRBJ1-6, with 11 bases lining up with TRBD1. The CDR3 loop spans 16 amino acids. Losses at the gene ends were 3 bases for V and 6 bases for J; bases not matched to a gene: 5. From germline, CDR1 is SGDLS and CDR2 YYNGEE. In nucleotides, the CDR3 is TGTGCCAGCAGCGAAACCGGGACAGGGGGTAATTCACCCCTCCACTTT. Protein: CASSETGTGGNSPLHF.

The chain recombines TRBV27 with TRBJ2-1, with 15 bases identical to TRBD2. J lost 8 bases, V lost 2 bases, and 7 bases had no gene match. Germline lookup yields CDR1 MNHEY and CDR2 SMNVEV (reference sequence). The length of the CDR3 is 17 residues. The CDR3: CASSLKGLAGGWDEQFF. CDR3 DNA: TGTGCCAGCAGTTTAAAAGGACTAGCGGGGGGGTGGGATGAGCAGTTCTTC.

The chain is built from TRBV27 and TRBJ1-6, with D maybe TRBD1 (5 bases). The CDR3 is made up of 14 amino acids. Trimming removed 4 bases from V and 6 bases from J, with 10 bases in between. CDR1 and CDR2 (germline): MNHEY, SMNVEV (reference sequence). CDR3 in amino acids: CASSYRDLNSPLHF. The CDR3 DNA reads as TGTGCCAGCAGTTACCGGGACCTTAATTCACCCCTCCACTTT.

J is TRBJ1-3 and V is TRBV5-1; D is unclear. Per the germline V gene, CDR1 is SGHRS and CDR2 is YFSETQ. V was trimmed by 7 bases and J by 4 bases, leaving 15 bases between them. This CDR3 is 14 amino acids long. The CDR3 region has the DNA TGCGCCAGCGCCGATCCCACGGGGGGAAACACCATATATTTT. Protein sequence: CASADPTGGNTIYF.

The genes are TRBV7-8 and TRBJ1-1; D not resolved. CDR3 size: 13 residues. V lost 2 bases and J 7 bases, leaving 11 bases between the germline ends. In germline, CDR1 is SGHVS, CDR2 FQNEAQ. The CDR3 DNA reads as TGTGCCAGCAGCTTAATATCAGGCCTTGAAGCTTTCTTT. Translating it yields CASSLISGLEAFF.

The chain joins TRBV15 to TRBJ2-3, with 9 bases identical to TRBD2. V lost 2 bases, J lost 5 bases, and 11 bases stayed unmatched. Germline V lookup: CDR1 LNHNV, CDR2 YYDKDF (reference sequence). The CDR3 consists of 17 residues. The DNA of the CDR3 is TGTGCCACCAGCAGATTCCGACTAGCGGAAGGAGGAGATACGCAGTATTTT. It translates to CATSRFRLAEGGDTQYF.

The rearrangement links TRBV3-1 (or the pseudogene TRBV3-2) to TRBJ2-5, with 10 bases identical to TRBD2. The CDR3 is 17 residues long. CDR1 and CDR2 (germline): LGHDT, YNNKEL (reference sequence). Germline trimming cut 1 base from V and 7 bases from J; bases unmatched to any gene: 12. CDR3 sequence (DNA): TGTGCCAGCAGCCAAGCGGGGGGACTAGCGAGGGGAAGGACCCAGTACTTC. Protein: CASSQAGGLARGRTQYF.

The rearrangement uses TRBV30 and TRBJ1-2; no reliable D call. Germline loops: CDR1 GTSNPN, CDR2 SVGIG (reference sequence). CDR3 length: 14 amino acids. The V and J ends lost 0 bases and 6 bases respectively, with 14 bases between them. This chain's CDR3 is CAWSVTGSGDGYTF. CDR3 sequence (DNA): TGTGCCTGGAGTGTAACGGGGTCGGGTGATGGCTACACCTTC. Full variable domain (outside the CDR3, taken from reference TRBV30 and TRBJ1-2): SQTIHQWPATLVQPVGSPLSLECTVEGTSNPNLYWYRQAAGRGLQLLFYSVGIGQISSEVPQNLSASRPQDRQFILSSKKLLLSDSGFYLCAWSVTGSGDGYTFGSGTRLTVV.

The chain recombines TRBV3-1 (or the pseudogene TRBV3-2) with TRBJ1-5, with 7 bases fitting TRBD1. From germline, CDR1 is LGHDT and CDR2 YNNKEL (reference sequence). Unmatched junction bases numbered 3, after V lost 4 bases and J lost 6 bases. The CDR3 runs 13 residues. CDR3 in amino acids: CASSRYRGQPQHF. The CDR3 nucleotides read TGTGCCAGCAGCCGCTACAGGGGTCAGCCCCAGCATTTT.

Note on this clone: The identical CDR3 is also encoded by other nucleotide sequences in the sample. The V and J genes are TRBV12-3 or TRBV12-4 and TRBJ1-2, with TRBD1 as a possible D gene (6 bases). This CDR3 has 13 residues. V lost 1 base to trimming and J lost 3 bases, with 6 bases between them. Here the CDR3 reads CASSLDRDYGYTF. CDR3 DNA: TGTGCCAGCAGTTTAGACAGGGACTATGGCTACACCTTC.

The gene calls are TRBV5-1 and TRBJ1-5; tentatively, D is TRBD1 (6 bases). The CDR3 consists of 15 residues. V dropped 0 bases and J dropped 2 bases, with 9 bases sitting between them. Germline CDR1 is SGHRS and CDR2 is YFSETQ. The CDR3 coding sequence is TGCGCCAGCAGCTTGGCCGGGGGCGGCAATCAGCCCCAGCATTTT. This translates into CASSLAGGGNQPQHF.

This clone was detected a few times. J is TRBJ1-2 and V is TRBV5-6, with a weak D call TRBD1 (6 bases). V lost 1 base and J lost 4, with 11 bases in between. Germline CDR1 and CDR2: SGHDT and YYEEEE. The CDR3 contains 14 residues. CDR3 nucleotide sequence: TGTGCCAGCAGCTTGAGAGGCAGGGGCTATGGCTACACCTTC. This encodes CASSLRGRGYGYTF. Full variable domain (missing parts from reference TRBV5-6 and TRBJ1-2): DAGVTQSPTHLIKTRGQQVTLRCSPKSGHDTVSWYQQALGQGPQFIFQYYEEEERQRGNFPDRFSGHQFPNYSSELNVNALLLGDSALYLCASSLRGRGYGYTFGSGTRLTVV.

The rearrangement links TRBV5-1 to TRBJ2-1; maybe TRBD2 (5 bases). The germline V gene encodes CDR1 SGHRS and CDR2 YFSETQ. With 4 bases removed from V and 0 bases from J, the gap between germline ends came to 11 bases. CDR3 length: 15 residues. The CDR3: CASSHRGPSYNEQFF. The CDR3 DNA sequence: TGCGCCAGCAGCCATAGAGGGCCCTCCTACAATGAGCAGTTCTTC.

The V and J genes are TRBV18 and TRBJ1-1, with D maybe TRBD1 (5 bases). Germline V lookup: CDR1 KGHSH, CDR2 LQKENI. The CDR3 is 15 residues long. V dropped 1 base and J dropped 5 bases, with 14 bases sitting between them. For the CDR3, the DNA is TGTGCCAGCTCACCACAGGTTCGACAGCATACTGAAGCTTTCTTT. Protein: CASSPQVRQHTEAFF. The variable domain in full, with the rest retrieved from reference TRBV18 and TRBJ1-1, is NAGVMQNPRHLVRRRGQEARLRCSPMKGHSHVYWYRQLPEEGLKFMVYLQKENIIDESGMPKERFSAEFPKEGPSILRIQQVVRGDSAAYFCASSPQVRQHTEAFFGQGTRLTVV.

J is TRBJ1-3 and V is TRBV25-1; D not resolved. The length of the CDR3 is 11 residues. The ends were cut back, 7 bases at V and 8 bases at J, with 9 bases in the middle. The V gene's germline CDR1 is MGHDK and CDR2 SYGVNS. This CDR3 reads CASTLGYTIYF. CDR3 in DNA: TGTGCCAGCACGCTTGGCTACACCATATATTTT.